What follows describes a single T cell receptor (beta chain). Its antigen remains undetermined. There are no base qualities to consult, and no much larger clone falls within one base. The entry originates in a study of Graves' ophthalmopathy and Graves' hyperthyroidism (dated by TCRdb to 2017 to 2018). For the study in its entirety: Peripheral blood samples were taken at the time of initial diagnosis, before any treatment was given. T-cell repertoires of thyroid tissue and blood were compared in about 6 hyperthyroidism patients. A discovery set of 100 patients (approximately 42 ophthalmopathy, about 55 stable hyperthyroidism) was enrolled to explore V-J signatures distinguishing ophthalmopathy from hyperthyroidism. An independent validation cohort comprised 18 hyperthyroidism patients and some 16 patients who later progressed from hyperthyroidism to ophthalmopathy. The roughly 94 discovery patients were randomly divided into training and test sets at a 7:3 ratio. The study used signatures of the TCR beta repertoire to tell Graves' ophthalmopathy apart from Graves' hyperthyroidism and to predict which patients would progress to ophthalmopathy. After sampling, hyperthyroidism patients received methimazole starting at 30 mg daily, and ophthalmopathy patients received high-dose intravenous methylprednisolone. In total, some 130 blood samples were TCR-sequenced: around 42 ophthalmopathy, about 75 hyperthyroidism and around 17 hyperthyroidism-to-ophthalmopathy patients. What the research found in general, with its limitations: In cross-validation, the 13-signature model distinguished ophthalmopathy from stable hyperthyroidism with around 90% sensitivity and around 84% specificity, while in the test set the corresponding values were around 79% and 71%. Sample size was not predetermined statistically, and investigators were not blinded to group allocation. Most expanded thyroid clonotypes with a frequency above 0.001 also appeared in blood, which suggests that blood repertoires may reflect the immune response in the thyroid. In validation, the model predicted ophthalmopathy progression with 70.59% sensitivity and less than 80% specificity; around twelve predicted patients were CT-confirmed with GO in a median of around 6 months.

For repertoire sequencing, the TCR beta CDR3 regions were amplified from RNA transcripts. The first round of RT-PCR was done with HTBI primers and the Qiagen OneStep RT-PCR kit, and was followed by a second round of multiplex PCR, then size selection and purification. Libraries were sequenced paired-end with 100 bp reads on an Illumina HiSeq2000. The study's processing was this. SOAPnuke was used to process the reads, throwing out any read that had adapters, had uncalled bases, had a mean Phred below 15, or lacked an exact constant-primer or identifier match. COPE v1.2.5 was used to merge the high-quality paired reads. Each unique nucleotide sequence was treated as a clonotype, and MiTCR v1.1 was used to align the clonotypes to the IMGT TRB V, D and J references. The analysis was limited to V-J combinations with a frequency above 0.0001, which together covered more than 99% of repertoires. For each V-J combination, a TCR clonal expansion and chaos score was defined as F50 clonal expansion divided by the chaos observed in the TCRdist matrix. Welch's t-statistics and random forest were used to reduce features to 13 V-J combinations, which were fed into a naive Bayes classifier. Thyroid-blood repertoire similarity was quantified with the Morisita-Horn index. TCRdb reran the public reads through fastp at Q25 and MiXCR, keeping productive beta chains. Rows with one shared CDR3 protein collapse into an entry with the most common genes and DNA. What appears here as the V and J calls and clone size reflects TCRdb's work, not the paper's. Recorded for this sample are hundreds of thousands of distinct CDR3 sequences; around 21% of them occurred a single time. Of the sample, 2.5% to 3.5% is held by the ten largest clones.

The germline ends are 19 bases apart after V is trimmed by 5 bases and J by 8 bases. The CDR3 measures 15 amino acids from cysteine to phenylalanine. Here the CDR3 DNA is all that survives: 45 bases in frame from base 1. A patient counted as having stable hyperthyroidism if there was no progression to ophthalmopathy within 18 months of follow-up. Hyperthyroidism patients were newly diagnosed, were aged 18 to 65 years, and had a disease duration under 2 months. Patients were excluded if they had other autoimmune diseases, uncontrolled infections, pregnancy or lactation. Clinical symptoms, serum thyroxine, TRAb, thyroid ultrasound and orbital computed tomography were used for diagnosis. Using Ficoll-Paque density gradient centrifugation, PBMCs were isolated from 9.5 to 10 ml of fresh peripheral blood. Total RNA was extracted with Trizol reagent and quality-checked on an Agilent 2100 Bioanalyzer.

This chain is built from TRBV12-3 or TRBV12-4 and TRBJ1-3; confidence is insufficient to name the D gene. Sequencing was carried out using peripheral blood. The source is a young woman with stable Graves' hyperthyroidism. Donor details come from another sample of the same person, matched by shared clones. This receptor has the CDR3 CASSPSRTGRDTIYF. In nucleotides, the sequence is TGTGCCAGCAGTCCATCACGGACTGGGAGGGACACCATATATTTT.